Below, one TCR beta chain is given with its context. It has no known antigen specificity. No much larger clone is present one base from it, and per-base qualities are unavailable. Mismatch repair deficiency was established in every enrolled patient by polymerase chain reaction or immunohistochemistry. Three patients who responded to pembrolizumab therapy underwent TCR sequencing. The phase II trial prospectively evaluated PD-1 blockade with pembrolizumab in advanced mismatch repair-deficient cancers, independent of tissue of origin. Peripheral blood T cell samples were collected serially, before PD-1 blockade began and at several time points afterward. Blood sampling times were reported as weeks after the first pembrolizumab dose. Receptors were amplified or captured by the immunoSEQ multiplex PCR assay. The clones in this table, taken by TCRdb from immuneACCESS, are in-frame only. Not every clone is retained; where verified, under half of the shortfall comes from an unresolved V gene, and the cause of the rest is unknown. Counted in this sample were around 33,000 clones; around 80% of them appeared once. The ten largest clones add up to more than 3% of the sample.

The junction carries 6 bases between V and J, which are trimmed by 6 bases and 1 base respectively. CDR1 and CDR2, looked up from the germline V gene, are SNHLY and FYNNEI. The CDR3 holds 13 amino acids from the cysteine to the phenylalanine. This entry keeps only the CDR3 DNA: 39 bases, framed from base 1. This record comes from a study of PD-1 blockade in mismatch repair-deficient tumors (dated by TCRdb to about 2017). Broadly, across the study: Between late 2013 and late 2016, the trial enrolled approximately 90 consecutive patients with about eleven types of mismatch repair-deficient cancer, all of whom had received prior treatment and were progressing. Tumor-associated T cell clones were tracked in the peripheral blood of patients responding to PD-1 blockade by deep sequencing of TCR CDR3 regions.

The study at large found these results: After pembrolizumab, tumor-resident clones, which were often undetectable in blood before treatment, expanded rapidly and then contracted, generally ahead of radiologic responses.

This chain is built from TRBV2 and TRBJ2-2, with no confident D gene call. The clonotype comes from an adult with mismatch repair-deficient cancer. This specimen was PBMCs, taken 6 to 7 weeks after starting pembrolizumab. The DNA is TGTGCCAGCAGCCGAGGGAACACCGGGGAGCTGTTTTTT. It translates to CASSRGNTGELFF. Joined to the reference TRBV2 and TRBJ2-2 proteins, this CDR3 gives the full variable domain: EPEVTQTPSHQVTQMGQEVILRCVPISNHLYFYWYRQILGQKVEFLVSFYNNEISEKSEIFDDQFSVERPDGSNFTLKIRSTKLEDSAMYFCASSRGNTGELFFGEGSRLTVL.